What follows describes a single T cell receptor (beta chain). This sample stems from a study of control samples from healthy donors and cancer patients. Using immunoSEQ multiplex PCR, the repertoire was profiled, and TCRdb retains in-frame clones only, with some absent. The sample contains some 57,000 clones, 95% to 97% of which appear only once. The clonotype originates from a woman under 40 in good health. Sequenced sample: blood.

CDR3 region: CASSPGRAEAFF. CDR3 bases: TGTGCCAGCAGTCCGGGTAGAGCTGAAGCTTTCTTT. This chain uses TRBV12-3 or TRBV12-4 with TRBJ1-1; unclear D gene. Trimming shortened V by 5 bases and J by 6 bases, and 10 bases separated the two germline ends. This CDR3 has 12 residues.